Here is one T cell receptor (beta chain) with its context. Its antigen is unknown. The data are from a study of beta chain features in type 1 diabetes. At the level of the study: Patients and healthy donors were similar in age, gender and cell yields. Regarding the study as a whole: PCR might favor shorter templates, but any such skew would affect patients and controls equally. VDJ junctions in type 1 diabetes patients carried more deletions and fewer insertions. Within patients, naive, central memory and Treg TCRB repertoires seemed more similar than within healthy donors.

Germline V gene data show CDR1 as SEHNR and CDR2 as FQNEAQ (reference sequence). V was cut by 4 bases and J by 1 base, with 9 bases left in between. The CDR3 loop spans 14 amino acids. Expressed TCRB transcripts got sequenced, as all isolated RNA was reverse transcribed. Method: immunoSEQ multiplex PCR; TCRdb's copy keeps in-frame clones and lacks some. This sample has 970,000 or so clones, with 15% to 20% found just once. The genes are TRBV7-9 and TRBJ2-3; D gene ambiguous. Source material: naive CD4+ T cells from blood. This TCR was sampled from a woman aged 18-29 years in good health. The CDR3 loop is CASSSTTRTDTQYF. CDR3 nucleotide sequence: TGTGCCAGCAGCTCAACGACTCGCACAGATACGCAGTATTTT. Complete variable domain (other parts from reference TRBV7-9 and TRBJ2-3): DTGVSQNPRHKITKRGQNVTFRCDPISEHNRLYWYRQTLGQGPEFLTYFQNEAQLEKSRLLSDRFSAERPKGSFSTLEIQRTEQGDSAMYLCASSSTTRTDTQYFGPGTRLTVL.